This T cell receptor beta chain originates from a study of radiotherapy plus CTLA-4 blockade in lung cancer. Ipilimumab-mediated CTLA-4 blockade plus focal radiation was given to patients having chemo-refractory metastatic non-small-cell lung cancer. This clone was observed a handful of times. From germline, CDR1 is SGHTA and CDR2 FQGNSA. The CDR3 has 17 residues. Trimming stripped 5 bases from V and 0 bases from J, with 17 bases between. Data came from immunoSEQ multiplex PCR; TCRdb stores just in-frame clones and leaves some out. The sample records roughly 92,000 clones, approximately 84% being singletons.

The sample consisted of peripheral blood, taken from a patient treated with radiotherapy plus ipilimumab. The chain recombines TRBV7-2 with TRBJ1-3; no clear D gene. This receptor was taken from a human donor with non-small cell lung cancer who had a partial response to radiotherapy plus ipilimumab. The CDR3 sequence is CASSPSYSLSSGNTIYF. The CDR3 coding sequence is TGTGCCAGCAGCCCGTCGTACAGCCTTAGCTCTGGAAACACCATATATTTT.